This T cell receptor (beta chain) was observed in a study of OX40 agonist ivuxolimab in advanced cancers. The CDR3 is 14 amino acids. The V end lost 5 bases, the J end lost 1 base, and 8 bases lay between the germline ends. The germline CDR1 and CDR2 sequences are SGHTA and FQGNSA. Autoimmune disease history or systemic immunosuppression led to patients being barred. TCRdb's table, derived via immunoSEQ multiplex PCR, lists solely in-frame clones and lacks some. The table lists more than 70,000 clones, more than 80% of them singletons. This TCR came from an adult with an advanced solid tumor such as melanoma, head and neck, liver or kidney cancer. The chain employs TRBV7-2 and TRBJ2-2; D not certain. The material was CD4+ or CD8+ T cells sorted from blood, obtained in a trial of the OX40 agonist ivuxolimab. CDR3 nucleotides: TGTGCCAGCAGCCCGAGACAGAACACCGGGGAGCTGTTTTTT. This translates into CASSPRQNTGELFF.